This section outlines one T cell receptor beta chain sequence together with its context. Its antigen is currently unknown. PCR was performed using 60 Vbeta and 13 Jbeta primers. Assay: immunoSEQ multiplex PCR; the TCRdb copy retains only in-frame clones and omits some. The ten most abundant clones cover roughly 15% of a sample with about 77,000 clones. The CDR3 runs to 15 residues. Germline CDR1 is LNHDA and CDR2 is SQIVND (reference sequence). Trimming stripped 7 bases from V and 3 bases from J, with 16 bases between. The data are from a study of cytomegalovirus exposure and HLA in healthy donors. In the study overall: As released early, the data held about 85 million unique TCRs from HLA-typed donors. Study outcomes and limitations: Analyses of presence/absence relied on an assumption of roughly uniform sequencing depth across donors.

This TCR derives from a man in his forties or fifties in good health and CMV-seropositive. Source material: PBMCs. This chain links TRBV19 with TRBJ1-5; D may be TRBD1 (5 bases). This CDR3 reads CASIRQHGYNQPQHF. The CDR3 nucleotides read TGTGCCAGTATCAGACAGCACGGCTACAATCAGCCCCAGCATTTT.